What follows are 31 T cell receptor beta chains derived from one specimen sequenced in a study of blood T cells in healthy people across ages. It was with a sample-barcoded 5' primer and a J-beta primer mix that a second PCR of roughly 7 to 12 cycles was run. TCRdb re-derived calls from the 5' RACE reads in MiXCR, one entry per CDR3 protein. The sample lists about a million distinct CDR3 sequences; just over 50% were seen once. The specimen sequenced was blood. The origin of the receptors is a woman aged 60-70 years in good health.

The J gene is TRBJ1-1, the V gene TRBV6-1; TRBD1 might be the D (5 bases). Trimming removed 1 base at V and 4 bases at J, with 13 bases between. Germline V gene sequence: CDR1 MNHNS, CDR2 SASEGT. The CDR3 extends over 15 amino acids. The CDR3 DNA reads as TGTGCCAGCAGTGAAGTAGGAATGGGGGGCACTGAAGCTTTCTTT. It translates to CASSEVGMGGTEAFF.

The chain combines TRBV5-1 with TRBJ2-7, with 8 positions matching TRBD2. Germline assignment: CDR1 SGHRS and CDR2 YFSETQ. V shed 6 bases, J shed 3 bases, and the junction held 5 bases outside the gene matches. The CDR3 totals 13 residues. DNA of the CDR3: TGCGCCAGCATCCCGGGACTAGTCTACGAGCAGTACTTC. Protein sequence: CASIPGLVYEQYF.

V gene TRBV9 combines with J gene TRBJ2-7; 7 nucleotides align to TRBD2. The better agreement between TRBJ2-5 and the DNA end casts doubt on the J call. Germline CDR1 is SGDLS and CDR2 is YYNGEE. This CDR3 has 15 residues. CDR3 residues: CASSPSGLPTETQYF. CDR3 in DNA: TGTGCCAGCAGCCCGTCGGGACTACCTACCGAGACCCAGTACTTC.

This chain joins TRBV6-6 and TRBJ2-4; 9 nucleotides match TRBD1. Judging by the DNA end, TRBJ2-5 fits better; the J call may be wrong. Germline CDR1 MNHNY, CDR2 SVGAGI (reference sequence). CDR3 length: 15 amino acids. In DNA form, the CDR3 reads TGTGCCAGCAGTACAACGGGACAGGGTAGGGAGACCCAGTACTTC. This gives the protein CASSTTGQGRETQYF.

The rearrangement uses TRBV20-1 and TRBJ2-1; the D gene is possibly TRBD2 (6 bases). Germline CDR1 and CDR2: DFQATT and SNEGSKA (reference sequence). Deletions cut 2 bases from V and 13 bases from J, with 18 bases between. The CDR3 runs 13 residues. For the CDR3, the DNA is TGCAGTGCTAGATTCGGGAGTGGGGAGACCCAGTTCTTC. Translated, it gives CSARFGSGETQFF.

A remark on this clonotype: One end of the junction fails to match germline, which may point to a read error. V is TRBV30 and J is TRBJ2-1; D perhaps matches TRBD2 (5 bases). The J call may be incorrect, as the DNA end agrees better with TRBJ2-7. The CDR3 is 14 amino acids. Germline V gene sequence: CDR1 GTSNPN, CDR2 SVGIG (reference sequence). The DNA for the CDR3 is TGTACCTGGATGGGAGAGAAGTCCTACAATGAGCAGTACTTC. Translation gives CTWMGEKSYNEQYF.

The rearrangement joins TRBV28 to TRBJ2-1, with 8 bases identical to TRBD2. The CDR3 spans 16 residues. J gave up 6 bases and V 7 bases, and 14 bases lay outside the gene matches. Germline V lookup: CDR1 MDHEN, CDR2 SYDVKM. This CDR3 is CASTMAGRAVTNEQFF. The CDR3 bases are TGTGCCAGCACGATGGCCGGGAGGGCCGTAACCAATGAGCAGTTCTTC.

CDR3 sequence: CASSVVPTRDSYF. Here the CDR3 DNA reads TGTGCCAGCAGCGTAGTCCCGACTAGGGATTCGTACTTC. The chain employs TRBV7-2 and TRBJ2-4; D possibly corresponds to TRBD2 (6 bases). The ends were cut back, 5 bases at V and 15 bases at J, with 20 bases in the middle. The CDR3 covers 13 residues. Germline loops: CDR1 SGHTA, CDR2 FQGNSA.

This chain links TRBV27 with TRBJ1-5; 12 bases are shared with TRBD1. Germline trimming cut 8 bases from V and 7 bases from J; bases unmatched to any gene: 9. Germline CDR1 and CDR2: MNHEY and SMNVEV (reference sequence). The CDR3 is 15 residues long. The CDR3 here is CASSWTGTGGQPQHF. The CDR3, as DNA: TGTGCCAGCTCTTGGACAGGGACAGGGGGCCAGCCCCAGCATTTT.

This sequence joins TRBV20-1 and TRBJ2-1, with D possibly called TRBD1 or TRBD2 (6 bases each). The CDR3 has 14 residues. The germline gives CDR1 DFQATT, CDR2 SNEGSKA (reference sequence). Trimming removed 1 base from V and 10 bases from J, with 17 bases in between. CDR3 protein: CSARGISWGAEQFF. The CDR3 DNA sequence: TGCAGTGCTAGAGGAATAAGCTGGGGGGCCGAGCAGTTCTTC.

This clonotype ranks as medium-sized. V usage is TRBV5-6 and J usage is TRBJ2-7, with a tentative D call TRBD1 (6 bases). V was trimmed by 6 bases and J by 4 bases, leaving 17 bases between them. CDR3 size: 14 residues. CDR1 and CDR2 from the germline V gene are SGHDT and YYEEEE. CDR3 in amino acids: CASTHSGARYEQYF. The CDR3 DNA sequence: TGTGCCAGCACACACTCAGGGGCCCGATACGAGCAGTACTTC. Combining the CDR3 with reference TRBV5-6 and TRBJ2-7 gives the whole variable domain DAGVTQSPTHLIKTRGQQVTLRCSPKSGHDTVSWYQQALGQGPQFIFQYYEEEERQRGNFPDRFSGHQFPNYSSELNVNALLLGDSALYLCASTHSGARYEQYFGPGTRLTVT.

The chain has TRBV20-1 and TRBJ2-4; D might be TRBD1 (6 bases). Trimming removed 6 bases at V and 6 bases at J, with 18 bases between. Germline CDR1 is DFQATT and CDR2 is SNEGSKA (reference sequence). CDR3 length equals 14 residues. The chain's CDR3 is CSAGTPPLGNIQYF. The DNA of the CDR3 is TGCAGTGCGGGGACACCACCTTTGGGAAACATTCAGTACTTC.

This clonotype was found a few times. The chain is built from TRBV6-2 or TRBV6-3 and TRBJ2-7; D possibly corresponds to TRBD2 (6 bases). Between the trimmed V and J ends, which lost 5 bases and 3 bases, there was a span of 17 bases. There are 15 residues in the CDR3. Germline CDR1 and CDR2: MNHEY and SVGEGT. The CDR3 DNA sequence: TGTGCCAGCAGTATAACCGGTACTAGCAACTACGAGCAGTACTTC. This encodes CASSITGTSNYEQYF.

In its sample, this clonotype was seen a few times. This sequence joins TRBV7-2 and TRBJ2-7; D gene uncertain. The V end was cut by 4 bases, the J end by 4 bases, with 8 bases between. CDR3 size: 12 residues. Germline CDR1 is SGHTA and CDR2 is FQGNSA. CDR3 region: CASSSQRYEQYF. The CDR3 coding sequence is TGTGCCAGCAGCTCACAGCGATACGAGCAGTACTTC.

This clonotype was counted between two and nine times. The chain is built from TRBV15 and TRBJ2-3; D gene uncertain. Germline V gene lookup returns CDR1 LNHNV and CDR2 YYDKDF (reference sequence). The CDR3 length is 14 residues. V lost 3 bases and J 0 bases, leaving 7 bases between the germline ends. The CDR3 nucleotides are TGTGCCACCAGCAGTGCCCTCAGCACAGATACGCAGTATTTT. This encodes CATSSALSTDTQYF.

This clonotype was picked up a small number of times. As DNA, the CDR3 is TGTGCCAGCACTGCTTCTAGCGTCTACGAGCAGTACTTC. Translation gives CASTASSVYEQYF. The chain uses TRBV6-2 or TRBV6-3 and TRBJ2-7, with a possible D match to TRBD2 (6 bases). The CDR3 is 13 residues long. Germline CDR1 and CDR2: MNHEY and SVGEGT. The V and J ends lost 7 bases and 3 bases respectively, with 13 bases between them.

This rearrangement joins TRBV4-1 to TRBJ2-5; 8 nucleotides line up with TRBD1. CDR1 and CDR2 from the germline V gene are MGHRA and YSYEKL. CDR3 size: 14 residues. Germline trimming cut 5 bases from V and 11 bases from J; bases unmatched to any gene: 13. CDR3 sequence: CASSGRTGLNEQYF. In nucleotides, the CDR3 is TGCGCCAGCAGCGGCCGGACAGGGTTGAATGAGCAGTACTTC.

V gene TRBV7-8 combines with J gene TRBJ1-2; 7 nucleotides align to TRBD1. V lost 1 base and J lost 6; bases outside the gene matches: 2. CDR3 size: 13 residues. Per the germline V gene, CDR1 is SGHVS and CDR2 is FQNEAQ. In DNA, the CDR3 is TGTGCCAGCAGCTTAGGAAGGGGGCATGGCTACACCTTC. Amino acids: CASSLGRGHGYTF.

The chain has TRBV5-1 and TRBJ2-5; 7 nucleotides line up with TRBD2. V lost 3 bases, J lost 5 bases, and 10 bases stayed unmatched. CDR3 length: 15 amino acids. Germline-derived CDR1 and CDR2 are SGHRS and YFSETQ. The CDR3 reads CASSWGSSGTETQYF. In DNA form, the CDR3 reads TGCGCCAGCAGCTGGGGGTCTAGCGGTACTGAGACCCAGTACTTC.

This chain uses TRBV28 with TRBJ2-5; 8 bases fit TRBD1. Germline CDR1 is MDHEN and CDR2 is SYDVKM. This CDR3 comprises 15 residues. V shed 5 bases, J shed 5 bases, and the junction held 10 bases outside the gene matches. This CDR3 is CASSRGQGGWETQYF. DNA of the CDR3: TGTGCCAGCAGTCGTGGACAGGGAGGTTGGGAGACCCAGTACTTC. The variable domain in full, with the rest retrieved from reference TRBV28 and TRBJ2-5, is DVKVTQSSRYLVKRTGEKVFLECVQDMDHENMFWYRQDPGLGLRLIYFSYDVKMKEKGDIPEGYSVSREKKERFSLILESASTNQTSMYLCASSRGQGGWETQYFGPGTRLLVL.

The CDR3 nucleotides are TGTGCCAGCAGCCAAACACCGGGATGGTCACAAGAGACCCAGTACTTC. Translation gives CASSQTPGWSQETQYF. The gene calls are TRBV4-2 and TRBJ2-5; maybe TRBD2 (5 bases). V was pared by 2 bases and J by 2 bases, with 15 bases between. From germline, CDR1 is LGHNA and CDR2 YNFKEQ. CDR3 length: 16 residues.

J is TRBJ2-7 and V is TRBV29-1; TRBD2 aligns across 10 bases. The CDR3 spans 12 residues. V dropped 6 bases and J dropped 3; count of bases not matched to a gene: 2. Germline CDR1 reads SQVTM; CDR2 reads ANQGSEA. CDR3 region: CSVGLAVYEQYF. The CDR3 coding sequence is TGCAGCGTCGGACTAGCGGTCTACGAGCAGTACTTC.

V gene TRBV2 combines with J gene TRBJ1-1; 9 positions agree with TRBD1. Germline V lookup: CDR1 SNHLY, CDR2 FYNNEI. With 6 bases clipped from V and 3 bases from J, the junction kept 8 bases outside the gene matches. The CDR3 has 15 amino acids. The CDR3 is CASSPDRGRDTEAFF. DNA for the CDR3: TGTGCCAGCAGCCCAGACAGGGGGAGGGACACTGAAGCTTTCTTT.

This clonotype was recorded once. The chain's CDR3 is CASSLGGRSHEQFF. The DNA for the CDR3 is TGTGCCAGCAGTTTAGGCGGGAGGTCGCATGAGCAGTTCTTC. The chain recombines TRBV12-3 or TRBV12-4 with TRBJ2-1, with 8 positions matching TRBD2. This CDR3 is 14 amino acids long. Losses at the gene ends were 1 base for V and 8 bases for J; bases not matched to a gene: 4.

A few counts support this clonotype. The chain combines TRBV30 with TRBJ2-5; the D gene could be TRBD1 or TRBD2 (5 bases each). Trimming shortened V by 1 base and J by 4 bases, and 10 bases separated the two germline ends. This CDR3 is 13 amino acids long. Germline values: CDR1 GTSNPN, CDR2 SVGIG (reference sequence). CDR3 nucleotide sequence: TGTGCCTGGAGTGCGGGGCTTGGAGAGACCCAGTACTTC. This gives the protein CAWSAGLGETQYF.

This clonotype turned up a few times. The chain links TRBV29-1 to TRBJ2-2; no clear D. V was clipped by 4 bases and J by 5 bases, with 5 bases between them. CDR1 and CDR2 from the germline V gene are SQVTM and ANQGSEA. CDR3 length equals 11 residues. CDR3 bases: TGCAGCGTTGGTGTGACCGGGGAGCTGTTTTTT. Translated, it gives CSVGVTGELFF.

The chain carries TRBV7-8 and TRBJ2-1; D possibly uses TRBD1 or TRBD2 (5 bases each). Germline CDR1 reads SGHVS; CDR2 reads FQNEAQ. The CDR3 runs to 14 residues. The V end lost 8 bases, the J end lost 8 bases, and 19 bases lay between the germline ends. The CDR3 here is CASLSGPLYHEQFF. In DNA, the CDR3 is TGTGCCAGCCTTTCGGGACCCCTGTACCATGAGCAGTTCTTC. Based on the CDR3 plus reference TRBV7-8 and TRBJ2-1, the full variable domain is GAGVSQSPRYKVAKRGQDVALRCDPISGHVSLFWYQQALGQGPEFLTYFQNEAQLDKSGLPSDRFFAERPEGSVSTLKIQRTQQEDSAVYLCASLSGPLYHEQFFGPGTRLTVL.

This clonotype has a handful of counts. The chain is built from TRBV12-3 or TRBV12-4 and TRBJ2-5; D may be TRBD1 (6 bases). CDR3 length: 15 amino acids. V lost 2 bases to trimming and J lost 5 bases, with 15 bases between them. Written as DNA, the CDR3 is TGTGCCAGCAGTTTAATGGGGGCGACGGGGGAGACCCAGTACTTC. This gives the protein CASSLMGATGETQYF.

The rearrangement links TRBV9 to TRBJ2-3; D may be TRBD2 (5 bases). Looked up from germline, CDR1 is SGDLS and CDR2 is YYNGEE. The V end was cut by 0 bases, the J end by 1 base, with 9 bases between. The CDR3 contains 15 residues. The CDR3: CASSVVSRGTDTQYF. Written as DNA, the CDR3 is TGTGCCAGCAGCGTAGTTTCGAGGGGCACAGATACGCAGTATTTT.

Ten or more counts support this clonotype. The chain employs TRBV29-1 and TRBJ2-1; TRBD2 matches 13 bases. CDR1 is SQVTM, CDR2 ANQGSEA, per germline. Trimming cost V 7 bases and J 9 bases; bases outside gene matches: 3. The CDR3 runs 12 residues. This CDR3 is CSGRLAGGEQFF. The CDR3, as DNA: TGCAGCGGTCGACTAGCGGGAGGTGAGCAGTTCTTC.

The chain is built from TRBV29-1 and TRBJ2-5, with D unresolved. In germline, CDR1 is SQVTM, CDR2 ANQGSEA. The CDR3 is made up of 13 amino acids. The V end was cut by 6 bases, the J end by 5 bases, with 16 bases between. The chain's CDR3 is CSVAADEWETQYF. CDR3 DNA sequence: TGCAGCGTGGCTGCAGATGAGTGGGAGACCCAGTACTTC.